Below, one T cell receptor (beta chain) is given with its context. The target antigen is unknown. The protocol was immunoSEQ multiplex PCR, while the TCRdb copy is restricted to in-frame clones and leaves out a portion. The repertoire consists of around 130,000 clones, with about 85% occurring once and the leading ten covering 3% to 4%. The CDR3 sequence is 13 residues long. Germline V lookup: CDR1 SGDLS, CDR2 YYNGEE. Trimming pared 0 bases from V and 6 bases from J, leaving 6 bases between. The data derive from a study of cytotoxic CD8 clonotypes in ibrutinib-treated CLL. The overall study: Patients: eleven to twelve relapsed/refractory, fewer than 16 treatment-naive, 17 to 18 IGHV unmutated. Response sampling came at median 12 months of treatment, ranging about 6 to 36 months. Study-wide findings and caveats: The study found baseline clonality above age-matched healthy donors, tracking circulating CD8+ T-cell counts. Investigators sampled sustained-remission and progressing patients at differing times.

Sequences were derived from PBMCs, sampled after 24 months of ibrutinib treatment. This TCR came from a human donor with chronic lymphocytic leukemia. This chain joins TRBV9 and TRBJ2-2; no reliable D call. This chain's CDR3 is CASSVVLAGELFF. In DNA form, the CDR3 reads TGTGCCAGCAGCGTAGTTTTGGCCGGGGAGCTGTTTTTT.